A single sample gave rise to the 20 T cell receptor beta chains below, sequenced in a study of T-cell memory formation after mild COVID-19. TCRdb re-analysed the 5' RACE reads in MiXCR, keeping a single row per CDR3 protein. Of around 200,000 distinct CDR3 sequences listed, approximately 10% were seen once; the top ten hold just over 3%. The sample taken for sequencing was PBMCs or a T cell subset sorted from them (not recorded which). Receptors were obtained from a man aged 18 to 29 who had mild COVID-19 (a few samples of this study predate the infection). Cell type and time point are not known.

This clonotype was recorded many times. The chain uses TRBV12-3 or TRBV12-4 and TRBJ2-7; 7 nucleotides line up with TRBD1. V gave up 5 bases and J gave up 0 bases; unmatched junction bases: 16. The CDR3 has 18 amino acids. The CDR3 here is CASSPQTTQGTSSYEQYV. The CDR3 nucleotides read TGTGCCAGCAGTCCCCAGACCACACAGGGGACGAGCTCCTACGAGCAGTACGTC.

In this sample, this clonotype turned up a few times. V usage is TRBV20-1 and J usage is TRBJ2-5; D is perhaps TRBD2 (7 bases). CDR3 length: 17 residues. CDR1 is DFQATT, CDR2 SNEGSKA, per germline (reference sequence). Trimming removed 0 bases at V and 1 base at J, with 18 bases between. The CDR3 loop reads CSARDLFGGGLQETQYF. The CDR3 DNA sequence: TGCAGTGCTAGAGATCTCTTTGGCGGGGGCCTCCAAGAGACCCAGTACTTC.

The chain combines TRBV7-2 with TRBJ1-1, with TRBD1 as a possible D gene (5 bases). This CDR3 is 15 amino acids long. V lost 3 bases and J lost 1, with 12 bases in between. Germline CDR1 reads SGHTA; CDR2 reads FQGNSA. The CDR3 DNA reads TGTGCCAGCAGCTTCGCCGGGACGGCGAACACTGAAGCTTTCTTT. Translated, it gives CASSFAGTANTEAFF.

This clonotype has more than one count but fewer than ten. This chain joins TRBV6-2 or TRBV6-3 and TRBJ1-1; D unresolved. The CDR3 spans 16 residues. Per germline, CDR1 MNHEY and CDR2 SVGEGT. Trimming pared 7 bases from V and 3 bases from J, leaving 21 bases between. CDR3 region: CASNPGIAKGDTEAFF. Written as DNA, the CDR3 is TGTGCCAGCAATCCCGGGATAGCCAAGGGTGACACTGAAGCTTTCTTT.

CDR3 protein: CASSTDGTLNTEAFF. CDR3 coding DNA: TGCGCCAGCAGCACCGACGGGACCCTAAACACTGAAGCTTTCTTT. The rearrangement links TRBV5-1 to TRBJ1-1, with D possibly TRBD1 on 5 matching bases. CDR1 and CDR2 (germline): SGHRS, YFSETQ. Between the trimmed V and J ends, which lost 4 bases and 2 bases, there was a span of 15 bases. The CDR3 runs 15 residues.

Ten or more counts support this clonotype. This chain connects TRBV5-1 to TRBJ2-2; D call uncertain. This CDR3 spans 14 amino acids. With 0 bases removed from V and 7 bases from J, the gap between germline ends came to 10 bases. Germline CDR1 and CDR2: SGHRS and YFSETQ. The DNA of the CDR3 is TGCGCCAGCAGCTTGGGTCTAGTTGGCGGGGAGCTGTTTTTT. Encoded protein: CASSLGLVGGELFF.

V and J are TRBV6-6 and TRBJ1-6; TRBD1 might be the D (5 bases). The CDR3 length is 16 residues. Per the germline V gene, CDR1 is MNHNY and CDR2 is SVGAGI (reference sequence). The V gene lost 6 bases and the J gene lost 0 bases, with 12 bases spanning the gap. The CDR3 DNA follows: TGTGCCAGCAGATTTACCAGGGTCTCCTATAATTCACCCCTCCACTTT. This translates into CASRFTRVSYNSPLHF.

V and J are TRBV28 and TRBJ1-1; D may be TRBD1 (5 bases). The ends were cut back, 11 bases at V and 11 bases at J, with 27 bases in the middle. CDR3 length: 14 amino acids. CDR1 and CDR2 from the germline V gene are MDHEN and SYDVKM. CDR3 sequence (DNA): TGTGCCTCTAACCCCTCCGCGGCAAGGGGTTTCGCTTTCTTT. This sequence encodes CASNPSAARGFAFF.

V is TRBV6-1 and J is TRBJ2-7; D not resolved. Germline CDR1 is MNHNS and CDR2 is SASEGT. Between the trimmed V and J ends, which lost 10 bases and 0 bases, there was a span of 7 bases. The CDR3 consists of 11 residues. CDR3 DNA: TGTGCCACAACTTCCTCCTACGAGCAGTACGTC. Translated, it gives CATTSSYEQYV.

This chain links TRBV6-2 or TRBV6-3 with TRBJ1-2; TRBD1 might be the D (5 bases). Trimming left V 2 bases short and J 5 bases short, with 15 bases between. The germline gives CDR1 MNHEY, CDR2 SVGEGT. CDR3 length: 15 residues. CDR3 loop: CASSYNAGTLYGYTF. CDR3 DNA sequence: TGTGCCAGCAGTTACAACGCCGGGACCTTGTATGGCTACACCTTC.

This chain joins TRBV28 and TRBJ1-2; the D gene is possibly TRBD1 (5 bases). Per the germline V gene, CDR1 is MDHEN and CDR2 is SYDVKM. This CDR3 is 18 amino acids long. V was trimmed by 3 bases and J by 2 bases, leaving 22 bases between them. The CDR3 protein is CASSFPSAGLAINYGYTF. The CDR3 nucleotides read TGTGCCAGCAGTTTCCCCTCGGCAGGGTTAGCTATCAACTATGGCTACACCTTC.

Here the CDR3 reads CASSIRLSVIETQYF. Here the CDR3 DNA reads TGTGCCAGTAGTATCCGGTTGTCGGTCATAGAGACCCAGTACTTC. The rearrangement links TRBV19 to TRBJ2-5; D unclear. Germline CDR1 is LNHDA and CDR2 is SQIVND (reference sequence). Trimming cost V 3 bases and J 4 bases, with 15 bases left between them. This CDR3 region has 15 residues. The full variable domain, in which reference TRBV19 and TRBJ2-5 provide the parts outside the CDR3, is DGGITQSPKYLFRKEGQNVTLSCEQNLNHDAMYWYRQDPGQGLRLIYYSQIVNDFQKGDIAEGYSVSREKKESFPLTVTSAQKNPTAFYLCASSIRLSVIETQYFGPGTRLLVL.

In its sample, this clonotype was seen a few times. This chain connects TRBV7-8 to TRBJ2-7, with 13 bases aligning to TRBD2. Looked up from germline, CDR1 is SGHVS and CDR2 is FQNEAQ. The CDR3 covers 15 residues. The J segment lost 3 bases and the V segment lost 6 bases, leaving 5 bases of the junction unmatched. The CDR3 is CASSSGTSGDYEQYV. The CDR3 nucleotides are TGTGCCAGCAGTTCCGGGACTAGCGGGGACTACGAGCAGTACGTC.

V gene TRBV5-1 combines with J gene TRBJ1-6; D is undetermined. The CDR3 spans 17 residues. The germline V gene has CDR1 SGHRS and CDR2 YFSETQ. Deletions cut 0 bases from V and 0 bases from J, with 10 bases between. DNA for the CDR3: TGCGCCAGCAGCTTGGGTATAGGAAGCTCCTATAATTCACCCCTCCACTTT. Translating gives CASSLGIGSSYNSPLHF.

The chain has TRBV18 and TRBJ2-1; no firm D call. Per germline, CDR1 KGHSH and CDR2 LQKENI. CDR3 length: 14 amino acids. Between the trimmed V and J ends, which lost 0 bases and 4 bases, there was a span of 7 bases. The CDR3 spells CASSPPPSYNEQFF. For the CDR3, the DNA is TGTGCCAGCTCACCACCCCCCAGTTACAATGAGCAGTTCTTC.

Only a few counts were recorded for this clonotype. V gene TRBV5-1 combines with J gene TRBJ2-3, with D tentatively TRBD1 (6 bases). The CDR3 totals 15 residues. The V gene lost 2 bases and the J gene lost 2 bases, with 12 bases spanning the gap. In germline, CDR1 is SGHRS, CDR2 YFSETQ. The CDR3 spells CASSLPTGTTDTQYF. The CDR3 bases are TGCGCCAGCAGCTTACCTACAGGGACCACAGATACGCAGTATTTT.

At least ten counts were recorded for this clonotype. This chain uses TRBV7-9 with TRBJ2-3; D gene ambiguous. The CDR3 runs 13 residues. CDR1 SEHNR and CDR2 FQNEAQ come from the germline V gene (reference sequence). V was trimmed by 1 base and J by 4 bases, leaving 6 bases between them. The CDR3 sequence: CASSLDVPDTQYF. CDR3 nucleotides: TGTGCCAGCAGCTTAGATGTTCCAGATACGCAGTATTTT.

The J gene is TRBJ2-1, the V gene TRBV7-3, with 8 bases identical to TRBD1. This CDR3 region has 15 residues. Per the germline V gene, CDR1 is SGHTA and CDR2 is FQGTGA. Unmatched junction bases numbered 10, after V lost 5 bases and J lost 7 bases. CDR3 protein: CASSTRTTGANEQFF. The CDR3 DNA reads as TGTGCCAGCAGCACCAGAACGACAGGGGCTAATGAGCAGTTCTTC.

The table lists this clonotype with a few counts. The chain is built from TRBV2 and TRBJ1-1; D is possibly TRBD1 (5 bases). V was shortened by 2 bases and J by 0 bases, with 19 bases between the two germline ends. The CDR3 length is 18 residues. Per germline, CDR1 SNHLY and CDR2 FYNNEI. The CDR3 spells CASSEQNPNGAVNTEAFF. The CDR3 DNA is TGTGCCAGCAGTGAACAGAACCCAAACGGGGCGGTGAACACTGAAGCTTTCTTT. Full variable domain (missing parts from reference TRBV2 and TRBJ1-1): EPEVTQTPSHQVTQMGQEVILRCVPISNHLYFYWYRQILGQKVEFLVSFYNNEISEKSEIFDDQFSVERPDGSNFTLKIRSTKLEDSAMYFCASSEQNPNGAVNTEAFFGQGTRLTVV.

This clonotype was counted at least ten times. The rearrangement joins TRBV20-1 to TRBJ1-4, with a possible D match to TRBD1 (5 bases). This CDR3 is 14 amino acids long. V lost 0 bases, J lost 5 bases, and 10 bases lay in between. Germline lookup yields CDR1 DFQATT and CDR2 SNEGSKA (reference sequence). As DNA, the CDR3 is TGCAGTGCTAGAGATGTGGCAGGGAATGAAAAACTGTTTTTT. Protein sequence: CSARDVAGNEKLFF.